One and the same sample provided the 8 T cell receptor beta chains below, sequenced in a study of OX40 agonist ivuxolimab in advanced cancers. Profiling relied on immunoSEQ multiplex PCR, and the TCRdb table lists in-frame clones only, not all of them. This sample has roughly 72,000 clones, with over 75% found just once. Sequenced material: CD4+ or CD8+ T cells sorted from blood, taken in a trial of the OX40 agonist ivuxolimab. These receptors all stem from an adult with an advanced solid tumor such as melanoma, head and neck, liver or kidney cancer.

The V call is TRBV15, the J call TRBJ2-1; 10 nucleotides align to TRBD2. The CDR3 totals 17 residues. Per the germline V gene, CDR1 is LNHNV and CDR2 is YYDKDF (reference sequence). With V trimmed by 0 bases and J by 9 bases, 11 bases remained unmatched. This chain's CDR3 is CATSRDIVSGRAGEQFF. The CDR3 nucleotides are TGTGCCACCAGCAGAGATATCGTGAGCGGGAGGGCCGGTGAGCAGTTCTTC. Drawing the rest from reference TRBV15 and TRBJ2-1, the complete variable domain is DAMVIQNPRYQVTQFGKPVTLSCSQTLNHNVMYWYQQKSSQAPKLLFHYYDKDFNNEADTPDNFQSRRPNTSFCFLDIRSPGLGDTAMYLCATSRDIVSGRAGEQFFGPGTRLTVL.

This rearrangement joins TRBV30 to TRBJ2-1, with TRBD2 matching 11 bases. Germline V gene data show CDR1 as GTSNPN and CDR2 as SVGIG (reference sequence). The CDR3 runs 15 residues. Trimming cost V 5 bases and J 4 bases; bases outside gene matches: 7. The CDR3 region has the DNA TGTGCCTGGGCCCCGGGACTAGCGGAGTACAATGAGCAGTTCTTC. Its protein product is CAWAPGLAEYNEQFF.

The chain combines TRBV10-3 with TRBJ2-5; 8 positions match TRBD1. This CDR3 region has 15 residues. Germline CDR1 ENHRY, CDR2 SYGVKD. With V trimmed by 6 bases and J by 5 bases, 11 bases remained unmatched. Here the CDR3 reads CAIRPGQDIHETQYF. CDR3 nucleotide sequence: TGTGCCATCAGACCGGGACAGGACATCCACGAGACCCAGTACTTC.

The CDR3 DNA sequence: TGTGCCAGCAGCGCTGTGATGGGGGATCAGCCCCAGCATTTT. Amino acids: CASSAVMGDQPQHF. The rearrangement joins TRBV2 to TRBJ1-5; the D gene is possibly TRBD1 (5 bases). Germline V gene data show CDR1 as SNHLY and CDR2 as FYNNEI. This CDR3 has 14 amino acids. The V end was cut by 6 bases, the J end by 5 bases, with 14 bases between. Combining the CDR3 with reference TRBV2 and TRBJ1-5 gives the whole variable domain EPEVTQTPSHQVTQMGQEVILRCVPISNHLYFYWYRQILGQKVEFLVSFYNNEISEKSEIFDDQFSVERPDGSNFTLKIRSTKLEDSAMYFCASSAVMGDQPQHFGDGTRLSIL.

As concerns this clone: One end of the junction is discordant with germline, which a read error may explain. The chain links TRBV6-5 to TRBJ1-1, with D maybe TRBD1 (5 bases). CDR3 size: 13 residues. Germline CDR1 and CDR2: MNHEY and SVGAGI. The DNA of the CDR3 is TGTGCCAGCAGTTGGGGACTGAAAACTGAAGCTTTCTTT. Its translation is CASSWGLKTEAFF.

J is TRBJ2-3 and V is TRBV7-3, with 7 positions matching TRBD1. Germline CDR1 SGHTA, CDR2 FQGTGA. The V gene end was trimmed by 5 bases and the J gene end by 1 base; junction bases not matched to a gene: 6. The CDR3 length is 15 residues. In DNA, the CDR3 is TGTGCCAGCAGCGTCAGACAGGGTGGCACAGATACGCAGTATTTT. As protein: CASSVRQGGTDTQYF.

The chain employs TRBV19 and TRBJ2-1; no firm D call. The CDR3 loop spans 13 amino acids. The germline V gene encodes CDR1 LNHDA and CDR2 SQIVND (reference sequence). V was clipped by 2 bases and J by 5 bases, with 7 bases between them. CDR3 protein: CASSINRDNEQFF. As DNA, the CDR3 is TGTGCCAGTAGTATAAACAGAGACAATGAGCAGTTCTTC. Full variable domain (missing parts from reference TRBV19 and TRBJ2-1): DGGITQSPKYLFRKEGQNVTLSCEQNLNHDAMYWYRQDPGQGLRLIYYSQIVNDFQKGDIAEGYSVSREKKESFPLTVTSAQKNPTAFYLCASSINRDNEQFFGPGTRLTVL.

The chain recombines TRBV5-4 with TRBJ2-7, with D uncertain. CDR3 length equals 14 residues. Germline values: CDR1 SGHNT, CDR2 YYREEE (reference sequence). Deletions cut 1 base from V and 5 bases from J, with 13 bases between. DNA for the CDR3: TGTGCCAGCAGCTTGATTAACCGACCGCACGAGCAGTACTTC. Translating it yields CASSLINRPHEQYF.